This T cell receptor beta chain came from a study of identical twins. This clonotype was picked up a small number of times. cDNA molecules carried unique molecular identifiers, and template switching added a universal primer site. A single record per CDR3 protein comes from TCRdb applying MiXCR to the 5' RACE reads. The sample lists 520,000 or so distinct CDR3 sequences; less than 25% were seen once. The germline gives CDR1 SGHRS, CDR2 YFSETQ. This CDR3 spans 15 amino acids. Trimming took 0 bases from V and 2 from J; bases not matched to a gene: 3. This sample also belongs to another study, concerning T cells expressing NK-cell markers. From that second work: It was sorted CD3+CD56-NKG2C+, CD3+CD56+NKG2C- and CD3+CD56+NKG2C+ T cells that provided the TCR beta repertoires. Within the sequenced cohort of eight donors, seven exhibited HCMV seropositivity and one was seronegative. T cells sorted in several experiments were restricted to alpha-beta TCR T cells by an anti-gamma-delta TCR antibody.

This clonotype originated in a woman between 18 and 29 years old in good health. This chain uses TRBV5-1 with TRBJ2-3; 7 nucleotides agree with TRBD2. Sequenced input: CD4+ T cells sorted from blood. The CDR3 nucleotides read TGCGCCAGCAGCTTGGCCGCGGGGGTCACAGATACGCAGTATTTT. It yields the protein CASSLAAGVTDTQYF.